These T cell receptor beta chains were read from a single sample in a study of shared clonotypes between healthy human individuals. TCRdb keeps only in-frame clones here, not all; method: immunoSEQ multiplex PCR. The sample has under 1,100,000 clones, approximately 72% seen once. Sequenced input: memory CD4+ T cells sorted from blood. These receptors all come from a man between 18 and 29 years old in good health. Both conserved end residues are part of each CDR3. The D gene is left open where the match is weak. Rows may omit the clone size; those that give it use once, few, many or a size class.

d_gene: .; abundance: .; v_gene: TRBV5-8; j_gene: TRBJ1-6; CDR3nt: TGTGCCAGCAGCCTGCCACGAGGGGTTTGGGGTTCACCCCTCCACTTT; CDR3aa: CASSLPRGVWGSPLHF
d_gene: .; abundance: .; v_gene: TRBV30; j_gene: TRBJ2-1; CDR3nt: TGTGCCTGGGGCCACGCGAGGAATGAGCAGTTCTTC; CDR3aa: CAWGHARNEQFF
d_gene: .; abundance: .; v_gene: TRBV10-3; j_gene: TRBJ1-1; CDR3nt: TGTGCCATCGGTTTGGGAAACACTGAAGCTTTCTTT; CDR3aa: CAIGLGNTEAFF
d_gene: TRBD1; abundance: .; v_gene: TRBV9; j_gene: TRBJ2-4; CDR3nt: TGTGCCAGCAGCGTAGGGACAGGGAAGGTCATTCAGTACTTC; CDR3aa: CASSVGTGKVIQYF
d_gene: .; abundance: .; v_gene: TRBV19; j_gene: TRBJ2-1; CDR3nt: TGTGCCAGTAGTGCCCGGAAGGGGGGTGAGCAGTTCTTC; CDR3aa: CASSARKGGEQFF
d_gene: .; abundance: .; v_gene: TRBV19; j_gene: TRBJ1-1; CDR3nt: TGTGCCACCCGACCGGACACCGTGAACACTGAAGCTTTCTTT; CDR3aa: CATRPDTVNTEAFF
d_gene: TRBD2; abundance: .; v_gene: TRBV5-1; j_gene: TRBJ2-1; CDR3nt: TGCGCCAGCAGCTTGGATCTGCTAGCGGGGATATACAATGAGCAGTTCTTC; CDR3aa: CASSLDLLAGIYNEQFF
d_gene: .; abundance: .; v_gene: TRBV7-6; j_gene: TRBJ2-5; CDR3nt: TGTGCCAGCAGCTTAGCGGGGGGCGGAGAGACCCAGTACTTC; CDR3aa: CASSLAGGGETQYF
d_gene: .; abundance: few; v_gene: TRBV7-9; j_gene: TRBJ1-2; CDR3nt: TGTGCCAGCAGCTTTTCAGCGAGAGGGGGTGGCTACACCTTC; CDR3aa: CASSFSARGGGYTF
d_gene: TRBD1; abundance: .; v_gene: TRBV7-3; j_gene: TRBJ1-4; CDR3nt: TGTGCCCGACAGGGGCATAATGAAAAACTGTTTTTT; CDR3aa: CARQGHNEKLFF
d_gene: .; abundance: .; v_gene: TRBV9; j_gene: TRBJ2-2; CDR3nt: TGTGCCAGCAGCGCCGGACTGACAAACACCGGGGAGCTGTTTTTT; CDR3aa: CASSAGLTNTGELFF